This TCR beta chain came from a study of blood T cells in healthy people across ages. Study conclusions and caveats: A roughly linear fall in TCR beta diversity per million T cells was seen with increasing age.

The use of a sample-barcoded 5' primer and a J-beta primer mix characterized a second PCR of roughly 7 to 11 cycles. One entry per CDR3 protein results from TCRdb running MiXCR on the 5' RACE reads. The sample includes around 870,000 distinct CDR3 sequences, under 35% seen only once; the top ten take 17%. About this clonotype itself: Its antigen remains unknown.

This CDR3 has 16 residues. Trimming took 0 bases from V and 4 from J; bases not matched to a gene: 8. CDR1 and CDR2 from the germline V gene are SGHDN and FVKESK. The receptor's source is a woman aged 80 or over in good health. Sequencing used blood. The V gene is TRBV14, the J gene TRBJ2-5; 7 bases match TRBD1. The CDR3 loop is CASSQDSGTVLETQYF. In DNA, the CDR3 is TGTGCCAGCAGCCAAGATTCCGGGACAGTGTTAGAGACCCAGTACTTC.